These 32 T cell receptor beta chains share one sample of origin, sequenced in a study of technical replicates of blood from a handful of donors. The assay was immunoSEQ multiplex PCR, and TCRdb's table has in-frame clones only and misses some. The table has some 94,000 clones, over 85% seen once. The source material was T cells isolated from PBMCs. These receptors were obtained from a human donor in good health.

The chain is built from TRBV6-1 and TRBJ2-1; D unresolved. Per the germline V gene, CDR1 is MNHNS and CDR2 is SASEGT. The CDR3 sequence is 13 residues long. Trimming removed 2 bases at V and 6 bases at J, with 8 bases between. The chain's CDR3 is CASSELRLNEQFF. CDR3 nucleotides: TGTGCCAGCAGTGAACTCAGGCTCAATGAGCAGTTCTTC.

This chain uses TRBV25-1 with TRBJ1-2; D not certain. Germline loops: CDR1 MGHDK, CDR2 SYGVNS. V was trimmed by 3 bases and J by 7 bases, leaving 12 bases between them. This CDR3 has 13 residues. The CDR3 region is CASSDPAERGYTF. DNA of the CDR3: TGTGCCAGCAGTGATCCGGCGGAGCGTGGCTACACCTTC.

CDR3 nucleotides: TGTGCCAGCAGCTTAGGACTAGCGGGATATAGTTCCAATGAGCAGTTCTTC. The encoded protein is CASSLGLAGYSSNEQFF. This chain links TRBV7-3 with TRBJ2-1, with 12 bases lining up with TRBD2. The V and J ends lost 2 bases and 6 bases, in that order; junction bases with no gene match: 8. CDR3 size: 17 residues. Germline values: CDR1 SGHTA, CDR2 FQGTGA.

On this clone: An end of the junction does not agree with germline; a read error may underlie this. The chain recombines TRBV10-3 with TRBJ2-7, with 9 bases fitting TRBD2. CDR1 is ENHRY, CDR2 SYGVKD, per germline. The CDR3 is made up of 11 amino acids. The CDR3 DNA reads as TGTGCCATCAGGGCTAGCGGGACCCTTTCTTTC. Protein product: CAIRASGTLSF.

The rearrangement uses TRBV4-1 and TRBJ1-2; 8 bases agree with TRBD1. Trimming took 7 bases from V and 8 from J; bases not matched to a gene: 15. The CDR3 loop spans 15 amino acids. From germline, CDR1 is MGHRA and CDR2 YSYEKL. This CDR3 reads CASTQPGTGEQGYTF. CDR3 nucleotides: TGCGCCAGCACCCAGCCTGGGACAGGAGAACAGGGCTACACCTTC.

The rearrangement joins TRBV6-5 to TRBJ2-7, with TRBD1 identical over 7 bases. Germline V gene lookup returns CDR1 MNHEY and CDR2 SVGAGI. J was trimmed by 5 bases and V by 2 bases; bases with no gene match: 12. This CDR3 contains 16 residues. The DNA of the CDR3 is TGTGCCAGCAGTTACACGTATACCGGGACAGAGCACGAGCAGTACTTC. This encodes CASSYTYTGTEHEQYF.

The chain recombines TRBV7-6 with TRBJ1-2; 7 positions agree with TRBD1. The CDR3 loop spans 13 amino acids. After removal of 5 bases from V and 2 bases from J, the junction contained 2 bases not matched to a gene. Germline V gene lookup returns CDR1 SGHVS and CDR2 FNYEAQ. This CDR3 reads CASSLGQNYGYTF. The CDR3 bases are TGTGCCAGCAGCCTGGGACAGAACTATGGCTACACCTTC.

The genes are TRBV2 and TRBJ2-7; TRBD1 agrees at 7 bases. The V gene end was trimmed by 7 bases and the J gene end by 2 bases; junction bases not matched to a gene: 8. The germline gives CDR1 SNHLY, CDR2 FYNNEI. This CDR3 has 14 amino acids. The CDR3 is CASTLIDRAYEQYF. The CDR3 region has the DNA TGTGCCAGCACCCTGATAGACAGGGCCTACGAGCAGTACTTC.

The chain couples TRBV27 to TRBJ2-7; D ambiguous. The CDR3 is 11 residues long. V was pared by 6 bases and J by 0 bases, with 3 bases between. Germline-derived CDR1 and CDR2 are MNHEY and SMNVEV (reference sequence). CDR3 nucleotides: TGTGCCAGCAGCTCCTCCTACGAGCAGTACTTC. It encodes CASSSSYEQYF.

A single count supports this clone. The V gene is TRBV6-6, the J gene TRBJ1-3; D might be TRBD1 (6 bases). Trimming left V 8 bases short and J 4 bases short, with 9 bases between. From germline, CDR1 is MNHNY and CDR2 SVGAGI (reference sequence). This CDR3 spans 12 amino acids. CDR3 loop: CASEDRGNTIYF. The CDR3, as DNA: TGTGCCAGCGAAGACAGGGGAAACACCATATATTTT.

This clone appeared once. This chain links TRBV19 with TRBJ2-7; no clear D. The germline V and J ends were trimmed by 10 bases and 7 bases, with 20 bases remaining between them. This CDR3 is built from 13 residues. Germline assignment: CDR1 LNHDA and CDR2 SQIVND (reference sequence). The CDR3 region is CATLGRPQSEQYF. DNA for the CDR3: TGTGCCACCCTGGGCCGGCCCCAATCGGAGCAGTACTTC.

This chain joins TRBV6-5 and TRBJ2-3; 7 nucleotides line up with TRBD2. The CDR3 runs 13 residues. Trimming took 2 bases from V and 4 from J; bases not matched to a gene: 0. CDR1 and CDR2 (germline): MNHEY, SVGAGI. The CDR3 DNA sequence: TGTGCCAGCAGTTACGGGGGGGCAGATACGCAGTATTTT. Its translation is CASSYGGADTQYF.

The count of this clone is one. Other DNA sequences in the sample encode the same CDR3. The chain is built from TRBV19 and TRBJ1-5; 7 bases fit TRBD1. Germline-derived CDR1 and CDR2 are LNHDA and SQIVND (reference sequence). The CDR3 is made up of 15 amino acids. Unmatched junction bases numbered 8, after V lost 7 bases and J lost 2 bases. The CDR3 DNA reads as TGTGCCAGTAAAAAAGGTGACAGGGGCAATCAGCCCCAGCATTTT. It is translated as CASKKGDRGNQPQHF.

The V gene is TRBV27, the J gene TRBJ2-7, with TRBD1 matching 9 bases. The CDR3 runs to 14 residues. Germline V lookup: CDR1 MNHEY, CDR2 SMNVEV (reference sequence). V trimming: 5 bases; J trimming: 3 bases; junction bases outside the gene matches: 5. The CDR3 here is CASSGDREIYEQYF. Written as DNA, the CDR3 is TGTGCCAGCAGTGGGGACAGGGAGATCTACGAGCAGTACTTC.

The chain is built from TRBV6-5 and TRBJ1-1; D remains unclear. The V gene's germline CDR1 is MNHEY and CDR2 SVGAGI. Trimming removed 6 bases at V and 4 bases at J, with 9 bases between. The CDR3 runs 12 residues. The CDR3 sequence: CASRLAGTEAFF. CDR3 DNA: TGTGCCAGCAGACTCGCCGGCACTGAAGCTTTCTTT.

The J gene is TRBJ2-7, the V gene TRBV7-9, with a possible D match to TRBD2 (6 bases). The V end lost 5 bases, the J end lost 2 bases, and 16 bases lay between the germline ends. This CDR3 is 15 amino acids long. Looked up from germline, CDR1 is SEHNR and CDR2 is FQNEAQ (reference sequence). The CDR3 DNA sequence: TGTGCCAGCAGCGCCTTCGGGGGAGGCCCCTACGAGCAGTACTTC. It translates to CASSAFGGGPYEQYF. The whole variable domain, remainder taken from reference TRBV7-9 and TRBJ2-7, is DTGVSQNPRHKITKRGQNVTFRCDPISEHNRLYWYRQTLGQGPEFLTYFQNEAQLEKSRLLSDRFSAERPKGSFSTLEIQRTEQGDSAMYLCASSAFGGGPYEQYFGPGTRLTVT.

The CDR3 region is CASGMGRAGGPYEQYF. The CDR3, as DNA: TGCGCCAGTGGCATGGGGCGAGCGGGAGGGCCCTACGAGCAGTACTTC. The chain employs TRBV4-1 and TRBJ2-7, with 10 positions matching TRBD2. The CDR3 is 16 amino acids. J gave up 2 bases and V 9 bases, and 13 bases lay outside the gene matches. The germline V gene encodes CDR1 MGHRA and CDR2 YSYEKL.

This sequence joins TRBV7-3 and TRBJ1-1, with 8 bases aligning to TRBD1. The J segment lost 1 base and the V segment lost 6 bases, leaving 1 base of the junction unmatched. CDR3 length equals 13 residues. Germline loops: CDR1 SGHTA, CDR2 FQGTGA. Here the CDR3 reads CASSTGGNTEAFF. The CDR3 DNA sequence: TGTGCCAGCAGTACAGGGGGGAACACTGAAGCTTTCTTT.

The rearrangement uses TRBV19 and TRBJ1-4; no definite D call. Trimming pared 4 bases from V and 10 bases from J, leaving 10 bases between. Germline values: CDR1 LNHDA, CDR2 SQIVND (reference sequence). The CDR3 runs 12 residues. The CDR3 loop reads CASSKDSGKLFF. As DNA, the CDR3 is TGTGCCAGTAGTAAGGATTCAGGAAAACTGTTTTTT.

The rearrangement links TRBV7-2 to TRBJ2-3; D is unclear. The CDR3 sequence is 13 residues long. The V end lost 0 bases, the J end lost 5 bases, and 6 bases lay between the germline ends. In germline, CDR1 is SGHTA, CDR2 FQGNSA. The CDR3 DNA reads as TGTGCCAGCAGCTTAGCACGACTAGATACGCAGTATTTT. Amino acids: CASSLARLDTQYF.

The chain carries TRBV6-1 and TRBJ2-5, with TRBD1 identical over 7 bases. TRBJ2-7 explains the end of the DNA better; the J call may be wrong. From germline, CDR1 is MNHNS and CDR2 SASEGT. The CDR3 totals 14 residues. The CDR3 bases are TGTGCCAGCAACGACAGGGTATACTCCTACGAGCAGTACTTC. Translated: CASNDRVYSYEQYF.

The J gene is TRBJ2-1, the V gene TRBV4-1, with D possibly TRBD1 on 5 matching bases. Trimming pared 1 base from V and 7 bases from J, leaving 14 bases between. Germline V lookup: CDR1 MGHRA, CDR2 YSYEKL. CDR3 length: 15 residues. In nucleotides, the CDR3 is TGCGCCAGCAGCCAAGTCGGCAGGGTGGGAAATGAGCAGTTCTTC. This codes for CASSQVGRVGNEQFF.

The chain carries TRBV7-3 and TRBJ2-7; the D gene is possibly TRBD1 (5 bases). Germline V gene sequence: CDR1 SGHTA, CDR2 FQGTGA. The length of the CDR3 is 14 residues. Trimming cost V 6 bases and J 2 bases, with 14 bases left between them. DNA of the CDR3: TGTGCCAGCAGGAAGGACACACTAACCTACGAGCAGTACTTC. Amino acid sequence: CASRKDTLTYEQYF.

This chain uses TRBV5-4 with TRBJ2-3; 10 bases line up with TRBD2. The junction had 1 base not matched to a gene; V was cut back by 5 bases and J by 1 base. CDR1 is SGHNT and CDR2 is YYREEE in the germline V gene (reference sequence). CDR3 length: 14 amino acids. DNA for the CDR3: TGTGCCAGCAGGCTAGCGGGAGGCACAGATACGCAGTATTTT. Protein product: CASRLAGGTDTQYF.

The rearrangement joins TRBV27 to TRBJ2-5; 10 bases align to TRBD2. CDR3 length equals 18 residues. Unmatched junction bases numbered 10, after V lost 0 bases and J lost 3 bases. Looked up from germline, CDR1 is MNHEY and CDR2 is SMNVEV (reference sequence). The CDR3 DNA reads TGTGCCAGCAGTTTATCGTTTAGGGAACTAGCGGGAAAAGAGACCCAGTACTTC. It specifies CASSLSFRELAGKETQYF.

This sequence joins TRBV6-1 and TRBJ2-7; tentative D call: TRBD1 (5 bases). The CDR3 has 14 amino acids. Trimming removed 10 bases from V and 2 bases from J, with 18 bases in between. CDR1 MNHNS and CDR2 SASEGT come from the germline V gene. CDR3 residues: CATTGSWTTYEQYF. CDR3 coding DNA: TGTGCCACCACCGGGTCGTGGACAACCTACGAGCAGTACTTC.

This clone was recorded once. V and J are TRBV6-1 and TRBJ1-5, with 7 bases identical to TRBD1. Germline V gives CDR1 MNHNS, CDR2 SASEGT. The CDR3 spans 15 residues. With V trimmed by 3 bases and J by 6 bases, 8 bases remained unmatched. The CDR3, as DNA: TGTGCCAGCAGTGAGGGACAGTTGGGTCCTCAGCCCCAGCATTTT. Amino acid sequence: CASSEGQLGPQPQHF.

This clone came up once. This rearrangement joins TRBV9 to TRBJ2-3, with unresolved D. CDR3 length: 14 residues. Germline V lookup: CDR1 SGDLS, CDR2 YYNGEE. Trimming took 0 bases from V and 2 from J, leaving 7 bases between them. The chain's CDR3 is CASSVDGLTDTQYF. The CDR3 DNA sequence: TGTGCCAGCAGCGTAGATGGGCTCACAGATACGCAGTATTTT.

This chain connects TRBV6-5 to TRBJ2-7; 7 positions agree with TRBD1. Germline V gene data show CDR1 as MNHEY and CDR2 as SVGAGI. This CDR3 spans 14 amino acids. V was pared by 6 bases and J by 2 bases, with 7 bases of the junction left unmatched. CDR3 region: CASRPQGVTYEQYF. CDR3 bases: TGTGCCAGCAGGCCCCAGGGGGTTACCTACGAGCAGTACTTC.

This clone was detected once. V and J are TRBV28 and TRBJ1-2; D gene ambiguous. There are 13 residues in the CDR3. The germline V gene encodes CDR1 MDHEN and CDR2 SYDVKM. Trimming removed 6 bases from V and 3 bases from J, with 11 bases in between. CDR3 bases: TGTGCCAGCAGGTTAAGCAGCGACTATGGCTACACCTTC. Translation gives CASRLSSDYGYTF.

This chain links TRBV20-1 with TRBJ2-1; D uncertain. The V gene's germline CDR1 is DFQATT and CDR2 SNEGSKA (reference sequence). The CDR3 contains 11 residues. Trimming stripped 0 bases from V and 6 bases from J, with 3 bases between. The CDR3 DNA reads TGCAGTGCTAGAGAGCGCAATGAGCAGTTCTTC. It codes for CSARERNEQFF.

The rearrangement uses TRBV2 and TRBJ2-3; D may be TRBD2 (6 bases). The CDR3 runs 15 residues. Trimming shortened V by 6 bases and J by 6 bases, and 19 bases separated the two germline ends. Germline-derived CDR1 and CDR2 are SNHLY and FYNNEI. The CDR3 loop reads CASRGDGGNMDTQYF. Written as DNA, the CDR3 is TGTGCCAGCAGGGGGGACGGAGGGAACATGGATACGCAGTATTTT.